A selection of T cell receptor beta chains follows, all from one sample in a study of PD-1 blockade in classical Hodgkin lymphoma. TCRdb's table, derived via immunoSEQ multiplex PCR, lists solely in-frame clones and lacks some. Of roughly 60,000 clones listed, around 90% are singletons. The sequences come from peripheral blood mononuclear cells (PBMCs), collected at baseline. These receptors originate from a human donor with classical Hodgkin lymphoma. The CDR3 runs from the conserved cysteine through the conserved F or W. Each record gives: CDR3 protein, CDR3 DNA, V gene, D gene, J gene, clone size. A D gene is named only where the DNA matches it firmly. Some rows mark clone size as missing; the rest say once, few, many or name a class of expanded clone.

CDR3: CASSPPSLAGVETQYF
DNA: TGTGCCAGCAGTCCGCCATCACTAGCGGGAGTGGAGACCCAGTACTTC
V: TRBV28
D: TRBD2
J: TRBJ2-5
size: NA

CDR3: CASSVGTSGPDTQYF
DNA: TGTGCCAGCAGCGTGGGGACTAGCGGCCCAGATACGCAGTATTTT
V: TRBV5-5
D: TRBD2
J: TRBJ2-3
size: NA

CDR3: CASSLEGRPDPYEQYF
DNA: TGTGCCAGCAGCTTGGAAGGGCGACCGGACCCTTACGAGCAGTACTTC
V: TRBV5-6
D: NA
J: TRBJ2-7
size: NA

CDR3: CASAPFLGDNEQFF
DNA: TGTGCTAGTGCCCCTTTTTTAGGCGACAATGAGCAGTTCTTC
V: TRBV12-5
D: NA
J: TRBJ2-1
size: few

CDR3: CASSIATWGNEQFF
DNA: TGTGCCAGTAGTATAGCTACGTGGGGTAATGAGCAGTTCTTC
V: TRBV19
D: NA
J: TRBJ2-1
size: NA

CDR3: CASSPGLAGSYEQYF
DNA: TGCGCCAGCAGCCCCGGACTAGCGGGGTCCTACGAGCAGTACTTC
V: TRBV5-1
D: TRBD2
J: TRBJ2-7
size: few

CDR3: CASSFPTRDPSTDTQYF
DNA: TGTGCCAGCAGTTTTCCCACAAGGGACCCTAGCACAGATACGCAGTATTTT
V: TRBV28
D: NA
J: TRBJ2-3
size: NA

CDR3: CASSPRSSYNSPLHF
DNA: TGTGCCAGCAGTCCGCGGAGCTCCTATAATTCACCCCTCCACTTT
V: TRBV28
D: NA
J: TRBJ1-6
size: NA

CDR3: CASSLGVVGTSGEETQYF
DNA: TGTGCCAGCAGCTTAGGGGTTGTTGGGACTAGCGGAGAAGAGACCCAGTACTTC
V: TRBV7-6
D: TRBD2
J: TRBJ2-5
size: NA

CDR3: CAISETGGHEQFF
DNA: TGTGCCATCAGTGAAACAGGGGGCCATGAGCAGTTCTTC
V: TRBV10-3
D: TRBD1
J: TRBJ2-1
size: once

CDR3: CASSEYGDGQPQHF
DNA: TGTGCCAGCAGTGAATATGGAGACGGTCAGCCCCAGCATTTT
V: TRBV25-1
D: NA
J: TRBJ1-5
size: NA

CDR3: CASSSGQMRQYF
DNA: TGTGCCAGCAGCTCGGGACAAATGAGGCAGTACTTC
V: TRBV5-4
D: NA
J: TRBJ2-7
size: NA

CDR3: CASNPGQGYEQYF
DNA: TGTGCCAGTAACCCGGGACAGGGCTACGAGCAGTACTTC
V: TRBV19
D: TRBD1
J: TRBJ2-7
size: few

CDR3: CASSRPGTIKNTIYF
DNA: TGTGCCAGCAGTCGCCCCGGGACAATTAAGAACACCATATATTTT
V: TRBV28
D: NA
J: TRBJ1-3
size: NA

CDR3: CASSLTTGAGGELFF
DNA: TGTGCCAGCAGCTTGACAACAGGGGCGGGCGGGGAGCTGTTTTTT
V: TRBV7-6
D: TRBD1
J: TRBJ2-2
size: medium-sized